This entry lists 21 T cell receptor beta chains sequenced from one sample in a study of Graves' ophthalmopathy and Graves' hyperthyroidism. Amplification targeted the TCR beta CDR3 regions, with RNA transcripts as the source material. The library came from an HTBI-primed first-round RT-PCR and a second-round multiplex PCR. TCRdb analysed the multiplex PCR reads with MiXCR anew, one entry per CDR3 protein. The sample lists approximately 540,000 distinct CDR3 sequences; 39% were seen once. The sequenced sample was peripheral blood or thyroid tissue (not recorded which). The receptors were gathered from an adult man with Graves' hyperthyroidism.

The chain employs TRBV20-1 and TRBJ2-7, with TRBD2 as a possible D gene (5 bases). Matching the DNA end better, TRBJ2-1 makes the J call doubtful. This CDR3 contains 15 residues. The germline V gene has CDR1 DFQATT and CDR2 SNEGSKA (reference sequence). CDR3 DNA sequence: TGCAGTGCTAGAGGGTCGTGGGGAGTAAACAATGAGCAGTTCTTC. Amino acid sequence: CSARGSWGVNNEQFF.

This clonotype was counted once. This chain links TRBV10-3 with TRBJ2-5, with 8 nucleotides matching TRBD1. Judging by the DNA end, TRBJ2-1 fits better; the J call may be wrong. The germline CDR1 and CDR2 sequences are ENHRY and SYGVKD. The CDR3 is 14 amino acids. The CDR3 bases are TGTGCCATCAGTGAGTCTGACAGGGGCGATGAGCAGTTCTTC. It encodes CAISESDRGDEQFF.

The J gene is TRBJ2-2, the V gene TRBV4-1, with a tentative D call TRBD1 (7 bases). V dropped 5 bases and J dropped 5 bases, with 18 bases sitting between them. The germline V gene encodes CDR1 MGHRA and CDR2 YSYEKL. The CDR3 length is 16 residues. The CDR3 nucleotides read TGCGCCAGCAGCTTGCGGGACAGCCTATTAACCGGGGAGCTGTTTTTT. This encodes CASSLRDSLLTGELFF.

This clonotype was seen ten or more times. This rearrangement joins TRBV6-1 to TRBJ1-5, with no clear D. Trimming left V 3 bases short and J 7 bases short, with 10 bases between. There are 13 residues in the CDR3. Germline CDR1 is MNHNS and CDR2 is SASEGT. The CDR3 coding sequence is TGTGCCAGCAGTGAGGGGATCAGGCAGCCCCAGCATTTT. This sequence encodes CASSEGIRQPQHF.

There are a few counts of this clonotype. The chain combines TRBV6-1 with TRBJ2-7; perhaps TRBD1 as D (6 bases). The CDR3 sequence is 15 residues long. Trimming took off 7 bases at V and 5 bases at J, with 21 bases between the two ends. Per germline, CDR1 MNHNS and CDR2 SASEGT. The CDR3 DNA follows: TGTGCCAGCACCCCTATCATGCCGGGACAACACGAGCAGTACTTC. As protein: CASTPIMPGQHEQYF.

The CDR3 DNA follows: TGTGCCAGCAACCCAGGATTGGGGACCGTGACCTACGAGCAGTACTTC. Translation: CASNPGLGTVTYEQYF. The rearrangement links TRBV6-1 to TRBJ2-7; TRBD1 or TRBD2 may be the D gene (5 bases each). The CDR3 is 16 amino acids. Trimming cost V 7 bases and J 2 bases, with 21 bases left between them. Germline V CDR1 and CDR2: MNHNS, SASEGT.

V usage is TRBV2 and J usage is TRBJ2-7; 7 bases agree with TRBD1. The end of the DNA fits TRBJ2-1 better, so the J call may be wrong. The length of the CDR3 is 16 residues. Germline CDR1 and CDR2: SNHLY and FYNNEI. The CDR3 DNA sequence: TGTGCCAGCAGAGCGCTCTTCGCTAACAGGGGCGATGAGCAGTTCTTC. Its translation is CASRALFANRGDEQFF.

This clonotype was counted at least ten times. The chain is built from TRBV6-5 and TRBJ2-2, with 7 bases matching TRBD1. V dropped 6 bases and J dropped 2; count of bases not matched to a gene: 6. There are 15 residues in the CDR3. CDR1 and CDR2 from the germline V gene are MNHEY and SVGAGI. For the CDR3, the DNA is TGTGCCAGCAGCCAAAACAGGGGCAACACCGGGGAGCTGTTTTTT. Residues: CASSQNRGNTGELFF.

In its sample, this clonotype was seen a few times. The chain couples TRBV4-1 to TRBJ1-4, with D uncertain. CDR3 length equals 15 residues. V was trimmed by 1 base and J by 8 bases, leaving 14 bases between them. Looked up from germline, CDR1 is MGHRA and CDR2 is YSYEKL. In nucleotides, the CDR3 is TGCGCCAGCAGCCAAGGAGGACCCTTCATCGAAAAACTGTTTTTT. Its protein product is CASSQGGPFIEKLFF.

This clonotype has a count of ten or more. This rearrangement joins TRBV25-1 to TRBJ2-7, with 7 bases lining up with TRBD1. Germline V gives CDR1 MGHDK, CDR2 SYGVNS. The CDR3 runs 14 residues. V lost 3 bases, J lost 1 base, and 3 bases stayed unmatched. Here the CDR3 reads CASSDRQGSYEQYF. CDR3 bases: TGTGCCAGCAGTGATCGACAGGGATCCTACGAGCAGTACTTC.

The chain links TRBV11-3 to TRBJ2-7; 15 bases agree with TRBD2. The CDR3 spans 17 residues. Trimming took 4 bases from V and 1 from J; bases not matched to a gene: 5. Germline assignment: CDR1 SGHNT and CDR2 YENEEA. The CDR3 protein is CASSSHGTSGRSYEQYF. The DNA for the CDR3 is TGTGCCAGCAGCTCCCACGGGACTAGCGGGAGGTCCTACGAGCAGTACTTC.

The rearrangement uses TRBV15 and TRBJ2-4; TRBD2 matches 9 bases. This CDR3 contains 16 residues. Trimming removed 3 bases from V and 7 bases from J; junction bases left unmatched: 10. Germline-derived CDR1 and CDR2 are LNHNV and YYDKDF (reference sequence). The CDR3 here is CATSSALAGEVNIQYF. CDR3 in DNA: TGTGCCACCAGCAGTGCGTTAGCGGGAGAGGTGAACATTCAGTACTTC.

This clonotype has more than one count but fewer than ten. The chain has TRBV7-3 and TRBJ2-5, with a weak D call TRBD1 (6 bases). The J call may be incorrect, as the DNA end agrees better with TRBJ2-1. This CDR3 has 14 residues. CDR1 and CDR2 (germline): SGHTA, FQGTGA. CDR3 in amino acids: CASSLGIQGSEQFF. The CDR3 nucleotides read TGTGCCAGCAGCTTAGGTATACAGGGAAGTGAGCAGTTCTTC.

Comment on this clonotype: The junction shows a germline mismatch at one end, possibly a read error. CDR3: CATSDLRRGPDTQYF. In nucleotides, the CDR3 is TGTGCCACCAGTGATTTGCGGAGAGGGCCAGATACGCAGTATTTT. This chain connects TRBV25-1 to TRBJ2-3; a possible D gene is TRBD2 (5 bases). The germline gives CDR1 MGHDK, CDR2 SYGVNS. The CDR3 length is 15 residues.

Note on this clonotype: A much larger clone is a single base away; this may be a read error. The rearrangement joins TRBV12-3 or TRBV12-4 to TRBJ2-2; no definite D call. CDR3 length: 15 residues. The CDR3 DNA sequence: TGTGCCGGCAGTACTGGGCTGCCGAACACCGGGGAGCTGTTTTTT. The encoded protein is CAGSTGLPNTGELFF.

V usage is TRBV5-1 and J usage is TRBJ2-4, with D possibly being TRBD1 or TRBD2 (5 bases each). Germline-derived CDR1 and CDR2 are SGHRS and YFSETQ. This CDR3 comprises 16 residues. V dropped 4 bases and J dropped 0 bases, with 14 bases sitting between them. Here the CDR3 reads CASSRDGQLAKNIQYF. Here the CDR3 DNA reads TGCGCCAGCAGCCGGGACGGACAACTAGCCAAAAACATTCAGTACTTC.

In this sample, this clonotype turned up many times. The junction departs from the called germline gene at one end, perhaps through a read error. V gene TRBV5-4 combines with J gene TRBJ2-7; TRBD2 aligns across 7 bases. Germline CDR1 reads SGHNT; CDR2 reads YYREEE (reference sequence). CDR3 length equals 14 residues. The CDR3, as DNA: TGTGCCAGCAGCCCGGTGGAGCGGGGCGCCGAGCAGCACTTC. It translates to CASSPVERGAEQHF. The full variable domain, in which reference TRBV5-4 and TRBJ2-7 provide the parts outside the CDR3, is ETGVTQSPTHLIKTRGQQVTLRCSSQSGHNTVSWYQQALGQGPQFIFQYYREEENGRGNFPPRFSGLQFPNYSSELNVNALELDDSALYLCASSPVERGAEQHFGPGTRLTVT.

Notes on this clonotype: A much larger clone is a single base away; this may be a read error. The gene calls are TRBV13 and TRBJ1-1; 7 bases agree with TRBD1. The CDR3 is 14 amino acids. The trim removed 10 bases at V and 1 base at J, leaving 9 bases unmatched. CDR1 and CDR2 (germline): PRHDT, FYEKMQ (reference sequence). The CDR3 loop reads CANRPGGRNTEAFF. The DNA for the CDR3 is TGTGCCAACAGACCAGGGGGGAGGAACACTGAAGCTTTCTTT.

This clonotype was counted ten times or more. The V call is TRBV29-1, the J call TRBJ2-6; D is possibly TRBD1 (5 bases). Germline loops: CDR1 SQVTM, CDR2 ANQGSEA. V was shortened by 1 base and J by 4 bases, with 14 bases between the two germline ends. The CDR3 is 16 residues long. The chain's CDR3 is CSVEVWVGEGANVLTF. In DNA form, the CDR3 reads TGCAGCGTTGAAGTTTGGGTAGGGGAAGGGGCCAACGTCCTGACTTTC.

This clonotype showed up many times. The chain combines TRBV19 with TRBJ1-2; possible D gene TRBD1, 5 bases. Looked up from germline, CDR1 is LNHDA and CDR2 is SQIVND (reference sequence). The V and J ends lost 3 bases and 10 bases respectively, with 15 bases between them. CDR3 length: 13 amino acids. In DNA form, the CDR3 reads TGTGCCAGTAGTATGGACACCCCTGTCTTCTACACCTTC. Protein sequence: CASSMDTPVFYTF.

At least ten counts were recorded for this clonotype. This sequence joins TRBV6-5 and TRBJ1-5; D not certain. The CDR3 spans 16 residues. V dropped 4 bases and J dropped 2 bases, with 15 bases sitting between them. Looked up from germline, CDR1 is MNHEY and CDR2 is SVGAGI. The CDR3 DNA reads as TGTGCCAGCAGTTCCGTGGGAGGGATAGGCAATCAGCCCCAGCATTTT. As protein: CASSSVGGIGNQPQHF.